This T cell receptor beta chain is drawn from a study of regulatory T cells in long-lasting Graves disease. Looking at the study overall: Patients newly diagnosed with Graves' had been on antithyroid drugs for under 3 months. Overall study results and limits: Persistent Graves' patients showed a TCR diversity that was lower than that of newly diagnosed ones.

HTBI primers from iRepertoire and Arm-PCR of CDR3 regions yielded the TCR beta libraries. Via MiXCR, TCRdb re-called the multiplex PCR reads, giving one row per CDR3 protein. In the table there are around 400,000 distinct CDR3 sequences, roughly a sixth of which are singletons. This clonotype was observed many times. Its matching antigen is unknown. The time point denotes: newly diagnosed GD, antithyroid drugs for less than 3 months. There was RNA extracted from PBMCs, and the TCR library was made from it. The patients were drawn from one endocrinology department in Xi'an, China. This CDR3 is built from 15 residues. Trimming shortened V by 3 bases and J by 4 bases, and 15 bases separated the two germline ends.

The origin of this receptor is a female donor with Graves disease. The starting material was peripheral blood mononuclear cells (PBMCs), obtained at new diagnosis, from a patient treated with antithyroid drugs. The chain carries TRBV12-3 or TRBV12-4 and TRBJ1-1; tentatively, D is TRBD1 (5 bases). The CDR3 loop is CASSLSSGGATEAFF. The CDR3 nucleotides are TGTGCCAGCAGTTTGTCGTCCGGGGGAGCCACTGAAGCTTTCTTT.